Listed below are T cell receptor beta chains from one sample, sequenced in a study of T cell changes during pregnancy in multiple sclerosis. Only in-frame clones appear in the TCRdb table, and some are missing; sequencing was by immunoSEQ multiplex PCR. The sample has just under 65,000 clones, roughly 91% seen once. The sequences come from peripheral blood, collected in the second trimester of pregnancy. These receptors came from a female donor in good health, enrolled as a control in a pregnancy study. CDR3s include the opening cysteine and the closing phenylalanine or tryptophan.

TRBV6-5	CASSPGGPGHGYTF
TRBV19	CASRGGTTDTQYF
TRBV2	CASRVLAGGQETQYF
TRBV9	CASSVAHQGSNEQFF
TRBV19	CASSIDRGSEAFF
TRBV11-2	CASSPDSSTTQYF
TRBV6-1	CASSETASGSWETQYF
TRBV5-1	CASSLGPLGSIQYF
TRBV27	CASTNLAGGPEKPDNEQFF
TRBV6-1	CASSEEIGAYEQYF
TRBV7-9	CASSPRLAASYEQYF
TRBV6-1	CASSEEYAFF
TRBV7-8	CASSSRGTGGDQPQHF
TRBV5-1	CASSSLAAGTGELFF
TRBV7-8	CASSLAYTGTGILSYEQYF
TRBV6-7	CASRQQGHLAKNIQYF
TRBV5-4	CASSLRTSGIYEQYF
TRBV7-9	CASSPGTTETQYF
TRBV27	CASSLVTGELFF
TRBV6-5	CASRGDREAFF
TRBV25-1	CASSKGHNTEAFF
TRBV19	CASTNDRDNSPLHF
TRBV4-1	CASSQRLAGGGPSYNEQFF
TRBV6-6	CASGLSRGAGYEQYF
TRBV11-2	CASSLELNQPQHF
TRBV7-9	CASSRRGNRSGNTIYF
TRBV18	CASSVGREGYEQYF
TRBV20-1	CSAVADGYTF
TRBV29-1	CSVEPQDSYNEQFF